The 32 T cell receptor beta chains presented below share a single source sample, sequenced in a study of blood T cell repertoires in COVID-19. The table came from immunoSEQ multiplex PCR; TCRdb's copy has only in-frame clones and leaves some out. Altogether about 73,000 clones are present, roughly 84% being singletons, with the ten largest covering around 2.3%. The sample comprised peripheral blood. The receptors were gathered from an older man with active or convalescent COVID-19.

The chain links TRBV6-5 to TRBJ2-3, with D tentatively TRBD2 (6 bases). Trimming pared 0 bases from V and 2 bases from J, leaving 9 bases between. The CDR3 is made up of 15 amino acids. Germline V gene sequence: CDR1 MNHEY, CDR2 SVGAGI. CDR3 DNA sequence: TGTGCCAGCAGTTACTCGCGGGGCCCCACAGATACGCAGTATTTT. It translates to CASSYSRGPTDTQYF.

This clone has just one count. The chain employs TRBV12-5 and TRBJ2-5; tentative D call: TRBD1 (5 bases). The ends were cut back, 2 bases at V and 5 bases at J, with 9 bases in the middle. Germline CDR1 reads LGHNT; CDR2 reads FRNRAP. This CDR3 has 13 amino acids. CDR3 sequence (DNA): TGTGCTAGTGGTTTGCAGGGTGGGGAGACCCAGTACTTC. It encodes CASGLQGGETQYF.

This clone was observed a few times. J is TRBJ2-3 and V is TRBV6-5; TRBD2 might be the D (6 bases). Trimming stripped 6 bases from V and 6 bases from J, with 16 bases between. The germline V gene encodes CDR1 MNHEY and CDR2 SVGAGI. The CDR3 length is 14 residues. The CDR3 region is CASRGGTLGDTQYF. For the CDR3, the DNA is TGTGCCAGCAGGGGCGGGACCCTGGGGGATACGCAGTATTTT.

This clone was recorded a few times. The V gene is TRBV3-1 (or the pseudogene TRBV3-2), the J gene TRBJ2-7; possibly TRBD2 for D (5 bases). This CDR3 has 13 residues. CDR1 LGHDT and CDR2 YNNKEL come from the germline V gene (reference sequence). Trimming left V 0 bases short and J 4 bases short, with 7 bases between. The DNA for the CDR3 is TGTGCCAGCAGCCAAGATACTAGTTACGAGCAGTACTTC. Amino acid sequence: CASSQDTSYEQYF.

The rearrangement uses TRBV10-3 and TRBJ1-5, with 8 bases identical to TRBD1. Per germline, CDR1 ENHRY and CDR2 SYGVKD. The ends lost 2 bases at V and 1 base at J; junction bases unmatched: 4. The CDR3 has 16 residues. CDR3 nucleotide sequence: TGTGCCATCAGTGAGCCAGGGGGCTTAAGCAATCAGCCCCAGCATTTT. Translated: CAISEPGGLSNQPQHF.

This clone turned up a few times. The CDR3 DNA follows: TGTGCCAGCAGTTTCGACACCCTCCGGCGGTTCTTC. Translating it yields CASSFDTLRRFF. This chain links TRBV12-3 or TRBV12-4 with TRBJ2-1; D uncertain. The CDR3 contains 12 residues. V shed 3 bases and J shed 15 bases, with 15 bases lying between them.

Within the sample, this clone is medium-sized. The chain recombines TRBV19 with TRBJ1-6; the D gene is possibly TRBD1 (6 bases). The CDR3 has 17 amino acids. Between the trimmed V and J ends, which lost 1 base and 7 bases, there was a span of 17 bases. Germline lookup yields CDR1 LNHDA and CDR2 SQIVND (reference sequence). DNA for the CDR3: TGTGCCAGTAGTATAGCGAGGGACAAAAGAAGGAATTCACCCCTCCACTTT. Translated: CASSIARDKRRNSPLHF. Together with reference TRBV19 and TRBJ1-6, the CDR3 gives the full variable domain: DGGITQSPKYLFRKEGQNVTLSCEQNLNHDAMYWYRQDPGQGLRLIYYSQIVNDFQKGDIAEGYSVSREKKESFPLTVTSAQKNPTAFYLCASSIARDKRRNSPLHFGNGTRLTVT.

This clone has more than one count but fewer than ten. The chain is built from TRBV5-6 and TRBJ2-7; 10 bases fit TRBD2. The CDR3 has 15 amino acids. The trim removed 0 bases at V and 4 bases at J, leaving 4 bases unmatched. Germline V gene data show CDR1 as SGHDT and CDR2 as YYEEEE. The CDR3, as DNA: TGTGCCAGCAGCTTGGGGCTAGCGGGGGCATACGAGCAGTACTTC. Translation: CASSLGLAGAYEQYF.

This sequence joins TRBV5-8 and TRBJ2-7; a weak D match, TRBD1 (6 bases). Germline V gene lookup returns CDR1 SGHTS and CDR2 YDEGEE. This CDR3 contains 13 residues. Between the trimmed V and J ends, which lost 1 base and 6 bases, there was a span of 11 bases. This CDR3 is CASSLNRDGEQYF. The CDR3 nucleotides read TGTGCCAGCAGCTTGAACAGGGATGGCGAGCAGTACTTC.

This clone has more than one count but fewer than ten. The chain combines TRBV4-3 with TRBJ1-5, with TRBD1 matching 8 bases. Germline V gene sequence: CDR1 LGHNA, CDR2 YSLEER. The trim removed 4 bases at V and 5 bases at J, leaving 4 bases unmatched. CDR3 size: 14 residues. The CDR3 here is CASSPGTGYQPQHF. The CDR3 DNA reads TGCGCCAGCAGCCCAGGGACAGGCTATCAGCCCCAGCATTTT.

The V gene is TRBV4-2, the J gene TRBJ2-4; tentatively, D is TRBD1 (6 bases). The length of the CDR3 is 16 residues. V shed 0 bases and J shed 0 bases, with 9 bases lying between them. The germline V gene encodes CDR1 LGHNA and CDR2 YNFKEQ. The CDR3 bases are TGTGCCAGCAGCCAAGAGCTACAGGGAGCCAAAAACATTCAGTACTTC. It is translated as CASSQELQGAKNIQYF.

The J gene is TRBJ2-7, the V gene TRBV7-2, with D possibly being TRBD1 (6 bases). The length of the CDR3 is 13 residues. The V end lost 2 bases, the J end lost 3 bases, and 8 bases lay between the germline ends. Germline values: CDR1 SGHTA, CDR2 FQGNSA. The CDR3 is CASSLIGGYEQYF. CDR3 in DNA: TGTGCCAGCAGCTTAATAGGGGGCTACGAGCAGTACTTC. Drawing the rest from reference TRBV7-2 and TRBJ2-7, the complete variable domain is GAGVSQSPSNKVTEKGKDVELRCDPISGHTALYWYRQSLGQGLEFLIYFQGNSAPDKSGLPSDRFSAERTGGSVSTLTIQRTQQEDSAVYLCASSLIGGYEQYFGPGTRLTVT.

The gene calls are TRBV23-1 and TRBJ2-7, with D perhaps matching TRBD2 (6 bases). TRBV23-1 is an ORF, with its function uncertain. This CDR3 contains 14 residues. Trimming stripped 0 bases from V and 2 bases from J, with 8 bases between. CDR3 amino acids: CASSQSGRTYEQYF. The CDR3, as DNA: TGCGCCAGCAGTCAATCGGGGAGGACCTACGAGCAGTACTTC.

The chain combines TRBV10-3 with TRBJ1-3; D not resolved. The germline CDR1 and CDR2 sequences are ENHRY and SYGVKD. The CDR3 spans 15 residues. V dropped 4 bases and J dropped 3 bases, with 13 bases sitting between them. The CDR3 region has the DNA TGTGCCATCAGTGGACATTCTGTTTATGGAAACACCATATATTTT. Amino acid sequence: CAISGHSVYGNTIYF.

This chain connects TRBV6-5 to TRBJ1-5; tentative D call: TRBD1 (6 bases). The V end was cut by 8 bases, the J end by 3 bases, with 11 bases between. There are 13 residues in the CDR3. The germline V gene encodes CDR1 MNHEY and CDR2 SVGAGI. For the CDR3, the DNA is TGTGCCAGCCGAAGGACAGACAATCAGCCCCAGCATTTT. Protein product: CASRRTDNQPQHF.

The rearrangement joins TRBV6-5 to TRBJ2-7; 7 bases match TRBD1. From germline, CDR1 is MNHEY and CDR2 SVGAGI. J gave up 0 bases and V 2 bases, and 4 bases lay outside the gene matches. The CDR3 loop spans 15 amino acids. The chain's CDR3 is CASSYRDSSSYEQYF. For the CDR3, the DNA is TGTGCCAGCAGTTACCGGGACAGTTCCTCCTACGAGCAGTACTTC.

This chain joins TRBV19 and TRBJ1-4; tentative D call: TRBD1 (6 bases). Germline assignment: CDR1 LNHDA and CDR2 SQIVND (reference sequence). Trimming removed 10 bases from V and 7 bases from J, with 13 bases in between. This CDR3 spans 12 amino acids. Written as DNA, the CDR3 is TGTGCCACCGGACAGATTGGTGAAAAACTGTTTTTT. Its protein is CATGQIGEKLFF.

CDR3 amino acids: CASSQGRASGGLSSYNEQFF. The CDR3 bases are TGTGCCAGTAGTCAGGGCAGGGCTAGCGGGGGCCTGAGCTCCTACAATGAGCAGTTCTTC. This chain connects TRBV19 to TRBJ2-1; 10 bases fit TRBD2. After removal of 5 bases from V and 0 bases from J, the junction contained 16 bases not matched to a gene. The CDR3 runs 20 residues. Germline assignment: CDR1 LNHDA and CDR2 SQIVND (reference sequence). The full variable domain, rest sourced from reference TRBV19 and TRBJ2-1, is DGGITQSPKYLFRKEGQNVTLSCEQNLNHDAMYWYRQDPGQGLRLIYYSQIVNDFQKGDIAEGYSVSREKKESFPLTVTSAQKNPTAFYLCASSQGRASGGLSSYNEQFFGPGTRLTVL.

The chain has TRBV10-2 and TRBJ1-3; possibly TRBD1 for D (5 bases). The CDR3 loop spans 14 amino acids. Germline V gene data show CDR1 as WSHSY and CDR2 as SAAADI. V dropped 6 bases and J dropped 0 bases, with 9 bases sitting between them. Here the CDR3 reads CASRDTLSGNTIYF. As DNA, the CDR3 is TGCGCCAGCAGGGACACCCTCTCTGGAAACACCATATATTTT.

The J gene is TRBJ1-1, the V gene TRBV18; TRBD1 matches at 9 bases. This CDR3 has 14 amino acids. Germline V gene lookup returns CDR1 KGHSH and CDR2 LQKENI. The ends lost 2 bases at V and 7 bases at J; junction bases unmatched: 5. CDR3 DNA sequence: TGTGCCAGCTCACCATTGGGGACAGGGTATGAAGCTTTCTTT. It codes for CASSPLGTGYEAFF.

This rearrangement joins TRBV19 to TRBJ2-7; tentative D call: TRBD2 (6 bases). Between the trimmed V and J ends, which lost 5 bases and 5 bases, there was a span of 10 bases. This CDR3 region has 12 residues. The germline CDR1 and CDR2 sequences are LNHDA and SQIVND (reference sequence). The CDR3 loop reads CASSDGGNEQYF. The CDR3 nucleotides are TGTGCCAGTAGTGATGGGGGGAACGAGCAGTACTTC.

The genes are TRBV5-8 and TRBJ1-4, with TRBD1 as a possible D gene (5 bases). Germline values: CDR1 SGHTS, CDR2 YDEGEE. V lost 3 bases, J lost 8 bases, and 17 bases lay in between. This CDR3 has 15 residues. CDR3 in DNA: TGTGCCAGCAGCTGGACCGGGACTAAGGGGGAAAAACTGTTTTTT. As protein: CASSWTGTKGEKLFF.

V usage is TRBV6-5 and J usage is TRBJ1-1; unclear D gene. This CDR3 is 14 amino acids long. Germline CDR1 reads MNHEY; CDR2 reads SVGAGI. Between the trimmed V and J ends, which lost 4 bases and 1 base, there was a span of 10 bases. The CDR3 sequence: CASSSIGGNTEAFF. For the CDR3, the DNA is TGTGCCAGCAGTTCCATTGGCGGGAACACTGAAGCTTTCTTT.

A note on this clone: Other DNA sequences from this sample encode an identical CDR3 as well. The rearrangement links TRBV18 to TRBJ2-2, with a weak D call TRBD1 (6 bases). The CDR3 is made up of 15 amino acids. CDR1 KGHSH and CDR2 LQKENI come from the germline V gene. Trimming removed 4 bases from V and 0 bases from J, with 9 bases in between. The CDR3 spells CASSRGQTNTGELFF. For the CDR3, the DNA is TGTGCCAGCTCACGAGGACAGACGAACACCGGGGAGCTGTTTTTT.

Only a few counts were recorded for this clone. The J gene is TRBJ2-7, the V gene TRBV5-1, with 14 bases identical to TRBD2. With 0 bases clipped from V and 5 bases from J, the junction kept 1 base outside the gene matches. CDR1 SGHRS and CDR2 YFSETQ come from the germline V gene. CDR3 length: 15 amino acids. Here the CDR3 reads CASSLGLAGGNEQYF. CDR3 sequence (DNA): TGCGCCAGCAGCTTGGGACTAGCGGGAGGGAACGAGCAGTACTTC.

This clone was seen once. The rearrangement links TRBV4-1 to TRBJ2-7; D uncertain. This CDR3 region has 15 residues. CDR1 is MGHRA and CDR2 is YSYEKL in the germline V gene. Trimming pared 0 bases from V and 6 bases from J, leaving 15 bases between. CDR3 in amino acids: CASSQDHHGFGEQYF. The CDR3 bases are TGCGCCAGCAGCCAAGATCACCACGGGTTTGGCGAGCAGTACTTC.

This chain joins TRBV11-3 and TRBJ2-3; 15 bases map to TRBD2. The CDR3 length is 16 residues. V lost 5 bases and J lost 4; bases outside the gene matches: 4. CDR1 and CDR2 from the germline V gene are SGHNT and YENEEA. The CDR3 loop is CASSPGLAGGADTQYF. The CDR3 nucleotides read TGTGCCAGCAGCCCCGGACTAGCGGGAGGGGCAGATACGCAGTATTTT.

This clone was seen just once. This chain joins TRBV7-9 and TRBJ2-7; 8 nucleotides match TRBD2. Germline CDR1 is SEHNR and CDR2 is FQNEAQ (reference sequence). This CDR3 has 15 residues. The ends lost 1 base at V and 1 base at J; junction bases unmatched: 3. Here the CDR3 reads CASSLGGGRSYEQYF. CDR3 in DNA: TGTGCCAGCAGCTTAGGTGGCGGGAGGTCCTACGAGCAGTACTTC. Full variable domain (outside the CDR3, taken from reference TRBV7-9 and TRBJ2-7): DTGVSQNPRHKITKRGQNVTFRCDPISEHNRLYWYRQTLGQGPEFLTYFQNEAQLEKSRLLSDRFSAERPKGSFSTLEIQRTEQGDSAMYLCASSLGGGRSYEQYFGPGTRLTVT.

This clone has a single count. The V call is TRBV2, the J call TRBJ2-2; 7 bases map to TRBD2. CDR3 length equals 15 residues. The germline gives CDR1 SNHLY, CDR2 FYNNEI. V was clipped by 6 bases and J by 5 bases; unmatched bases: 9. The CDR3 nucleotides are TGTGCCAGCAGATCCAGTCGGGGAGGGACCGGGGAGCTGTTTTTT. Translated: CASRSSRGGTGELFF.

J is TRBJ2-1 and V is TRBV10-3; 11 nucleotides align to TRBD2. Germline V gene lookup returns CDR1 ENHRY and CDR2 SYGVKD. V shed 10 bases and J 3 bases; nucleotides not matched to a gene: 11. The CDR3 extends over 16 amino acids. The CDR3 spells CATEKTSGSFYNEQFF. CDR3 in DNA: TGTGCCACAGAGAAAACTAGCGGGAGTTTCTACAATGAGCAGTTCTTC.

The rearrangement joins TRBV28 to TRBJ2-7, with D possibly being TRBD1 (5 bases). Germline values: CDR1 MDHEN, CDR2 SYDVKM. This CDR3 is 15 amino acids long. V was clipped by 3 bases and J by 5 bases, with 17 bases between them. This chain's CDR3 is CASSLGFQGLNEQYF. CDR3 nucleotides: TGTGCCAGCAGTTTGGGTTTTCAGGGTTTGAACGAGCAGTACTTC.

The V gene is TRBV25-1, the J gene TRBJ2-1; no definite D call. The germline V and J ends were trimmed by 3 bases and 6 bases, with 9 bases remaining between them. The germline V gene encodes CDR1 MGHDK and CDR2 SYGVNS. This CDR3 spans 13 amino acids. As DNA, the CDR3 is TGTGCCAGCAGTGATGGAGTAGTCAATGAGCAGTTCTTC. It codes for CASSDGVVNEQFF.